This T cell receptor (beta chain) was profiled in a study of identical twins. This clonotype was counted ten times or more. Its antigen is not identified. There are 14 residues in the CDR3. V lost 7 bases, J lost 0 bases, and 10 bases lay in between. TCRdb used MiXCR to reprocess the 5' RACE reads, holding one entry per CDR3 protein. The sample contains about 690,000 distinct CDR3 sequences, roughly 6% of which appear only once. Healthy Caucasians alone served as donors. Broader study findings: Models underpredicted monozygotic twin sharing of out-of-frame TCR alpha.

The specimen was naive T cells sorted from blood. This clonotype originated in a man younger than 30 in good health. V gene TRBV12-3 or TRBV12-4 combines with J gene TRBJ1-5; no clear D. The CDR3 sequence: CASMKGDSNQPQHF. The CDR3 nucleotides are TGTGCCAGCATGAAGGGTGATAGCAATCAGCCCCAGCATTTT.